One and the same sample provided the 19 T cell receptor beta chains below, sequenced in a study of tumor-infiltrating lymphocytes in primary liver carcinoma. Total RNA amounting to 450 to 550 ng was the source from which TCR beta cDNA was made with a constant-region primer. Researchers made the TCR beta libraries by running three nested multiplex PCR rounds with slightly modified ARM-PCR. For around 11 cycles apiece, the opening two PCR rounds ran with TRBV1-TRBV30 forward primers and a C-beta reverse primer. TCRdb re-called the multiplex PCR reads through MiXCR, storing one row per CDR3 protein. The sample holds about 300,000 distinct CDR3 sequences, approximately 65% seen once. Blood RNA originated from unsorted whole blood, with germline DNA additionally extracted. Sequenced input: peripheral blood. These TCRs come from a man aged 40-50 years with primary liver carcinoma and hepatitis B virus infection.

Regarding this clonotype: At one end, the junction sequence differs from germline, possibly due to a read error. V usage is TRBV11-3 and J usage is TRBJ2-1, with unresolved D. CDR3 length equals 15 residues. Per the germline V gene, CDR1 is SGHNT and CDR2 is YENEEA. CDR3 in amino acids: CASSISRSSYSEQFF. CDR3 bases: TGTGCCAGCAGTATTAGCAGGAGCTCCTACAGTGAGCAGTTCTTC.

The chain employs TRBV6-5 and TRBJ1-6, with D perhaps TRBD1 (5 bases). Germline V lookup: CDR1 MNHEY, CDR2 SVGAGI. CDR3 length: 16 residues. The V and J ends lost 4 bases and 6 bases respectively, with 16 bases between them. The CDR3 DNA follows: TGTGCCAGCAGTTTCTCGGGACTGTCTTCTAATTCACCCCTCCACTTT. Translation gives CASSFSGLSSNSPLHF.

This chain connects TRBV6-6 to TRBJ2-2, with D perhaps matching TRBD2 (6 bases). The germline V gene has CDR1 MNHNY and CDR2 SVGAGI (reference sequence). V gave up 10 bases and J gave up 6 bases, with 21 bases separating them. The CDR3 runs to 15 residues. The CDR3 here is CANSKRLVGAGELFF. The CDR3 DNA reads TGTGCCAACAGCAAAAGACTAGTAGGCGCCGGGGAGCTGTTTTTT.

The table lists this clonotype with a few counts. The chain recombines TRBV28 with TRBJ1-1; D may be TRBD1 (6 bases). Germline V gene sequence: CDR1 MDHEN, CDR2 SYDVKM. V shed 6 bases and J shed 0 bases, with 14 bases lying between them. CDR3 length: 15 amino acids. The CDR3 nucleotides read TGTGCCAGCAGCCCGAGGGGGTCCGTGAACACTGAAGCTTTCTTT. Translating gives CASSPRGSVNTEAFF.

In regard to this clonotype: A much bigger clone sits one base away, suggesting this may be a read error. The V gene is TRBV6-6, the J gene TRBJ2-3; TRBD2 agrees at 10 bases. Looked up from germline, CDR1 is MNHNY and CDR2 is SVGAGI (reference sequence). The CDR3 spans 14 residues. CDR3 nucleotides: TGTGCCAGCAGTTACGGGCTAGCGGGGGATACGCAGAATTTT. It specifies CASSYGLAGDTQNF.

The chain joins TRBV30 to TRBJ2-5, with D perhaps TRBD2 (5 bases). CDR1 and CDR2 from the germline V gene are GTSNPN and SVGIG (reference sequence). Trimming stripped 0 bases from V and 5 bases from J, with 10 bases between. CDR3 length: 13 residues. CDR3 nucleotide sequence: TGTGCCTGGAGTGTTAATAGAGGGGAGACCCAGTACTTC. This encodes CAWSVNRGETQYF.

In the case of this clonotype: One junction end does not reproduce the germline sequence, and a read error may be involved. The chain links TRBV12-3 or TRBV12-4 to TRBJ2-3; D perhaps matches TRBD2 (6 bases). This CDR3 spans 16 amino acids. The CDR3 DNA follows: TGTGCCAGCAGTCCTCGGATAGAGGGACTCACAGATACGAAGTATTTT. The encoded protein is CASSPRIEGLTDTKYF.

Concerning this clonotype itself: A much larger clone differs from this one at a single base, so this may be a read error. The J gene is TRBJ2-5, the V gene TRBV29-1, with a tentative D call TRBD2 (7 bases). The CDR3 has 15 residues. Trimming removed 6 bases at V and 5 bases at J, with 22 bases between. Germline loops: CDR1 SQVTM, CDR2 ANQGSEA. The CDR3 DNA reads as TGCAGCGTGGGGGGGCGGGATGGATTCTGGGAGACCCAGTACTTC. This sequence encodes CSVGGRDGFWETQYF. The full variable domain, with the rest looked up from reference TRBV29-1 and TRBJ2-5, is SAVISQKPSRDICQRGTSLTIQCQVDSQVTMMFWYRQQPGQSLTLIATANQGSEATYESGFVIDKFPISRPNLTFSTLTVSNMSPEDSSIYLCSVGGRDGFWETQYFGPGTRLLVL.

With regard to this clonotype: One junction end does not reproduce the germline sequence, and a read error may be involved. The V and J genes are TRBV5-6 and TRBJ2-3, with 13 nucleotides matching TRBD2. Germline loops: CDR1 SGHDT, CDR2 YYEEEE. The CDR3 runs 18 residues. Here the CDR3 DNA reads TGTGCCAGCACGGGACTAGCGGGGATGATCCAAAGCATAGATACGCAGTATTTT. Protein product: CASTGLAGMIQSIDTQYF.

The chain links TRBV5-4 to TRBJ1-5, with D possibly TRBD1 on 5 matching bases. Between the trimmed V and J ends, which lost 4 bases and 4 bases, there was a span of 15 bases. This CDR3 has 15 residues. CDR1 SGHNT and CDR2 YYREEE come from the germline V gene (reference sequence). CDR3 amino acids: CASSQRGESNQPQHF. CDR3 nucleotides: TGTGCCAGCAGCCAACGAGGGGAGAGTAATCAGCCCCAGCATTTT.

The V call is TRBV6-5, the J call TRBJ2-5; TRBD1 is a possible D gene (5 bases). CDR1 is MNHEY, CDR2 SVGAGI, per germline. V lost 3 bases and J lost 5, with 13 bases in between. This CDR3 contains 14 residues. CDR3 DNA sequence: TGTGCCAGCAGTTATTCCCAGGGTACGGAGACCCAGTACTTC. Amino acids: CASSYSQGTETQYF.

The rearrangement uses TRBV7-3 and TRBJ2-3, with D tentatively TRBD2 (6 bases). This CDR3 region has 16 residues. The V end was cut by 9 bases, the J end by 0 bases, with 19 bases between. From germline, CDR1 is SGHTA and CDR2 FQGTGA. The CDR3 DNA reads as TGTGCCAGTAGCCTCCGGGGGACGGCTAGCACAGATACGCAGTATTTT. Amino acid sequence: CASSLRGTASTDTQYF. Together with reference TRBV7-3 and TRBJ2-3, the CDR3 gives the full variable domain: GAGVSQTPSNKVTEKGKYVELRCDPISGHTALYWYRQSLGQGPEFLIYFQGTGAADDSGLPNDRFFAVRPEGSVSTLKIQRTERGDSAVYLCASSLRGTASTDTQYFGPGTRLTVL.

As regards this clonotype: A clone one base away is much larger, so this may be a read error. The rearrangement uses TRBV6-2 or TRBV6-3 and TRBJ2-7, with D possibly matching TRBD2 (5 bases). CDR3 size: 13 residues. Between the trimmed V and J ends, which lost 1 base and 4 bases, there was a span of 8 bases. CDR1 MNHEY and CDR2 SVGEGT come from the germline V gene. CDR3 region: CASSYYGGYEQYF. The DNA of the CDR3 is TGTGCCAGCAGTTACTATGGCGGGTACGAGCAGTACTTC.

This clonotype has at least ten counts. The chain recombines TRBV6-6 with TRBJ2-1, with TRBD2 matching 9 bases. The CDR3 sequence is 17 residues long. V was clipped by 0 bases and J by 3 bases; unmatched bases: 6. CDR1 and CDR2 (germline): MNHNY, SVGAGI (reference sequence). The CDR3 protein is CASSYSRASGIYNEQFF. The CDR3 DNA is TGTGCCAGCAGTTACTCGAGGGCTAGCGGGATCTACAATGAGCAGTTCTTC.

This clonotype was seen at least ten times. The chain combines TRBV12-3 or TRBV12-4 with TRBJ2-1; the match to TRBD2 covers 7 bases. V lost 8 bases to trimming and J lost 1 base; unmatched junction nucleotides: 2. The CDR3 length is 13 residues. CDR3 nucleotide sequence: TGTGCCAGCCAAGCGGGATCCTACAATGAGCAGTTCTTC. This sequence encodes CASQAGSYNEQFF.

A word on this clonotype: With a much larger clone just one base away, this may be a read error. The CDR3 region has the DNA TGCGCCAGCAGCCAAGAAACCCGAAGGAAGCAGTACTTC. It codes for CASSQETRRKQYF. The chain employs TRBV4-3 and TRBJ2-7; D remains unclear. V lost 0 bases to trimming and J lost 8 bases, with 11 bases between them. Germline V lookup: CDR1 LGHNA, CDR2 YSLEER. CDR3 length: 13 residues.

V and J are TRBV4-1 and TRBJ1-6; D unresolved. CDR1 and CDR2 from the germline V gene are MGHRA and YSYEKL. Trimming took 0 bases from V and 10 from J, leaving 16 bases between them. The CDR3 runs 16 residues. CDR3 coding DNA: TGCGCCAGCAGCCAAGAAATTACACGGAATCTCTCACCCCTCCACTTT. Its protein is CASSQEITRNLSPLHF.

In the case of this clonotype: A much bigger clone sits one base away, suggesting this may be a read error. In DNA, the CDR3 is TGTGCCAGCAGTGTGGACGTCTACGGGCAGTACTTC. Protein: CASSVDVYGQYF. J is TRBJ2-7 and V is TRBV2, with D unclear. The CDR3 contains 12 residues. Germline CDR1 reads SNHLY; CDR2 reads FYNNEI.

In the case of this clonotype: Given a much more abundant clone one base away, this may be a read error. This chain joins TRBV6-1 and TRBJ2-3, with TRBD2 matching 9 bases. CDR1 is MNHNS, CDR2 SASEGT, per germline. The CDR3 extends over 16 amino acids. Trimming took 2 bases from V and 0 from J; bases not matched to a gene: 3. CDR3 sequence (DNA): TGTGCCAGCAGTGAACTAGCGGGAAGGAGCACAGATACGCAGTATTTT. Translation: CASSELAGRSTDTQYF.